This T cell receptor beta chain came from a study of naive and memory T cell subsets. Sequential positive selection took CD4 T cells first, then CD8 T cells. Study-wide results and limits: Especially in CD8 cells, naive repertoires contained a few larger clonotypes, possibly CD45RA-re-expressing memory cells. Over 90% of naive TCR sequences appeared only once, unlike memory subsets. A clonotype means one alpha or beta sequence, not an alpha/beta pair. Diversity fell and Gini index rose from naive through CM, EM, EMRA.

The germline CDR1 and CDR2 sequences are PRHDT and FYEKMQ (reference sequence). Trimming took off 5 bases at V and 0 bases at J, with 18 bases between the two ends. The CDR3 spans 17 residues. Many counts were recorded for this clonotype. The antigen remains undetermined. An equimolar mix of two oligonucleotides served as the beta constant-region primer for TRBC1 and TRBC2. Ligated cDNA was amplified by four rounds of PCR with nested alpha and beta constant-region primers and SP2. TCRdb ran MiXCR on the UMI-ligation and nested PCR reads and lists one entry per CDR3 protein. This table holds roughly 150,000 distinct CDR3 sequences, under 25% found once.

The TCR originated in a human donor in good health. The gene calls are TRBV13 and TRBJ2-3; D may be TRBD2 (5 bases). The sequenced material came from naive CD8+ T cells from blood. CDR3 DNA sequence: TGTGCCAGCAGCGCCAAACCCCGCGAGGGCAGCACAGATACGCAGTATTTT. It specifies CASSAKPREGSTDTQYF.